This T cell receptor (beta chain) was captured by sequencing in a study of T cells after yellow fever vaccination. The overall study: Those fractions that held only low numbers of cells were prepared using the SMART-Seq v4 Ultra Low Input RNA kit. Findings and caveats of the study: CD4 and CD8 compartments shared a small share of clonotypes, likely from convergent recombination. A large majority of primary-vaccination clones showed up again after the booster (roughly 95% CD4, 75% to 90% CD8).

Details on this clonotype: Its antigen is currently unknown.

One entry per CDR3 protein, called by TCRdb with MiXCR from the 5' RACE reads. The profile shows about 340,000 distinct CDR3 sequences, roughly 9.4% of them singletons. Trimming shortened V by 4 bases and J by 7 bases, and 8 bases separated the two germline ends. The CDR3 is 13 amino acids. In germline, CDR1 is LNHDA, CDR2 SQIVND (reference sequence). The chain has TRBV19 and TRBJ1-6; D gene uncertain. The source material was PBMCs, sampled on the day of the first yellow fever vaccination. The receptor was derived from a man between 18 and 35 years old who received the YFV17D yellow fever vaccine. CDR3 sequence: CASSTVENSPLHF. CDR3 DNA sequence: TGTGCCAGTAGTACCGTGGAAAATTCACCCCTCCACTTT.